Ten or more counts support the clone carrying this T cell receptor (beta chain). What it binds is unknown. The data were taken from a study of T cell repertoires in cytomegalovirus infection. The wider study: A matching HLA type, together with CMV infection, was signaled by public TCR beta signatures.

TCRdb recomputed calls from the reads with MiXCR, one row per CDR3 protein. The repertoire holds over 100,000 distinct CDR3 sequences, with about 9.4% as singletons. Looked up from germline, CDR1 is SEHNR and CDR2 is FQNEAQ (reference sequence). V was pared by 5 bases and J by 6 bases, with 19 bases between. The CDR3 totals 15 residues. This clonotype was sampled from a human donor in good health (CMV status not recorded). Some clones in this sample may be carry-over from other donors' samples. The sequencing input was PBMCs, sequenced either directly or after in vitro stimulation (not recorded which). The V and J genes are TRBV7-9 and TRBJ1-1; maybe TRBD1 (5 bases). CDR3 DNA sequence: TGTGCCAGCAGCCCCGAGCGGCAAGGGGACCCTGAAGCTTTCTTT. Translating gives CASSPERQGDPEAFF.